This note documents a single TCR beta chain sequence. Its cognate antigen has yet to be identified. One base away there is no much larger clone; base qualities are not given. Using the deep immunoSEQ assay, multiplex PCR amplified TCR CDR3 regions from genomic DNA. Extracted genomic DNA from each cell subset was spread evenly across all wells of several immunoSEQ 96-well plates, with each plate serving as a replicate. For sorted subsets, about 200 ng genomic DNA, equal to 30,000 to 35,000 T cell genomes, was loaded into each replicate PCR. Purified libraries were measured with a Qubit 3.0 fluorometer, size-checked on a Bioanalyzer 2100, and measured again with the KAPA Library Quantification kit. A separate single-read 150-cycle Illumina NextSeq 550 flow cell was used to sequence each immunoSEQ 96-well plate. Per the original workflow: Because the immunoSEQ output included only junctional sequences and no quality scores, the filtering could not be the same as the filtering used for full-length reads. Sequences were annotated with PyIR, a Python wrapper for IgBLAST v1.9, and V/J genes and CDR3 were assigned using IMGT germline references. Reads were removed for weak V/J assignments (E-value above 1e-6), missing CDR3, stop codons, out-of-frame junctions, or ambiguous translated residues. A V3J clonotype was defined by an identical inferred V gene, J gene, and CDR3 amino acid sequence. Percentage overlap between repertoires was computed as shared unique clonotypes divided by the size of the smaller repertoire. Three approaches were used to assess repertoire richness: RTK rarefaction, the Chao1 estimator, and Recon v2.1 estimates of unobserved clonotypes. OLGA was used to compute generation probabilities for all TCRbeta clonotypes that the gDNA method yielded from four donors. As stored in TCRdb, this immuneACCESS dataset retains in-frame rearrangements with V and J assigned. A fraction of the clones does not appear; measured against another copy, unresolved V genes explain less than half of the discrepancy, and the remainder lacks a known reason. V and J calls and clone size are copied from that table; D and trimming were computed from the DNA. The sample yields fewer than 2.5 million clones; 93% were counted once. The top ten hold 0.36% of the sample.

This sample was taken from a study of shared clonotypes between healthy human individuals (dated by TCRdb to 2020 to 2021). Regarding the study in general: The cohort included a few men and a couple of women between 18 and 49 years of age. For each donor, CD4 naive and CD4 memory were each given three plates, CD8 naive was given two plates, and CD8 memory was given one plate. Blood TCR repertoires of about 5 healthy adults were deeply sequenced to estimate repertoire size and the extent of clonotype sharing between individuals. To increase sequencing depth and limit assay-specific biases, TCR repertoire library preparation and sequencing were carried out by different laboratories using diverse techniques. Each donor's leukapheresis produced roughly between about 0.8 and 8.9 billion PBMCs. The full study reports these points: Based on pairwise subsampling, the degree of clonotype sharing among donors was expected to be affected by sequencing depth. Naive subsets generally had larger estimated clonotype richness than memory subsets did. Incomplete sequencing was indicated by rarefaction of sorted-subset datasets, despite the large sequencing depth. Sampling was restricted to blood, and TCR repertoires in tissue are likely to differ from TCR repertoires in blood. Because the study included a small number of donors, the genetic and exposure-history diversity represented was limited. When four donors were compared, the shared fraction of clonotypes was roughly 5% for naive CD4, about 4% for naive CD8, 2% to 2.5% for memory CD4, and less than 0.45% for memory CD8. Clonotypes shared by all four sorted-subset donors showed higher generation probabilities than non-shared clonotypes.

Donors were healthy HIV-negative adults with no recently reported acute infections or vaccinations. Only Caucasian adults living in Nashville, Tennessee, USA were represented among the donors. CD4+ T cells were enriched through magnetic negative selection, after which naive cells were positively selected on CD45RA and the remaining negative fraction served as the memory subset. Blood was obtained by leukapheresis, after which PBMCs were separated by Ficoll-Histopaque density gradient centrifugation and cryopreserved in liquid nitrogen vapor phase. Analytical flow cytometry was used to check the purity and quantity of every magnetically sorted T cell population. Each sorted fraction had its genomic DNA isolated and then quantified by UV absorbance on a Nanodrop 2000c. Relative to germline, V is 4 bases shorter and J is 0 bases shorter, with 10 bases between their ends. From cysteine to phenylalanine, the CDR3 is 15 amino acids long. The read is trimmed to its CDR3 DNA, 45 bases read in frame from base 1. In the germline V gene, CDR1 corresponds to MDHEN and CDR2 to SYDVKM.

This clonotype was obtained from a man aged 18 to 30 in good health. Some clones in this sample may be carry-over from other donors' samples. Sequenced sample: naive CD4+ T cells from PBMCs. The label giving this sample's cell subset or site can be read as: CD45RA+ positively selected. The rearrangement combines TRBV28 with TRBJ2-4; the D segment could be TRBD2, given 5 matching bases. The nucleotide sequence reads TGTGCCAGCAGTTCGAGCGGATTAGCCAAAAACATTCAGTACTTC. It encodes CASSSSGLAKNIQYF.